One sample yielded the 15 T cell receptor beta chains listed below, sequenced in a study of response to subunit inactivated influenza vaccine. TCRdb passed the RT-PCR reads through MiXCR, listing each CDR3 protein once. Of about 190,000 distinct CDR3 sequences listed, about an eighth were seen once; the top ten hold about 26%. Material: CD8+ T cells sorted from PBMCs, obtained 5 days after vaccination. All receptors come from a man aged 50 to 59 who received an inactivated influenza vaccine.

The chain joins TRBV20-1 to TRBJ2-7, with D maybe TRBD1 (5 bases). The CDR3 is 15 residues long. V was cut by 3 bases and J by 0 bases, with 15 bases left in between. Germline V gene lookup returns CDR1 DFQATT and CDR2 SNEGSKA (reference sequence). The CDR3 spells CSASGHIENSYEQYF. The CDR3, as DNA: TGCAGTGCTAGCGGACATATAGAGAACTCCTACGAGCAGTACTTC.

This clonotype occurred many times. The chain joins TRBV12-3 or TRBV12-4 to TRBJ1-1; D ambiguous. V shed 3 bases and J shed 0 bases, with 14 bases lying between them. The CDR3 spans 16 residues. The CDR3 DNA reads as TGTGCCAGCAGTTTTCGATTCCGGGGATTGAACACTGAAGCTTTCTTT. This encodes CASSFRFRGLNTEAFF.

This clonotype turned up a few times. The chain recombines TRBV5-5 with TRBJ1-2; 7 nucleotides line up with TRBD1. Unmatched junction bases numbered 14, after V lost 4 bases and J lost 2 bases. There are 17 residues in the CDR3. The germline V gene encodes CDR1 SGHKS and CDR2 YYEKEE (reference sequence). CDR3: CASSHLRTGAPNYGYTF. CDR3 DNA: TGTGCCAGCAGCCACCTCCGGACAGGCGCCCCCAACTATGGCTACACCTTC. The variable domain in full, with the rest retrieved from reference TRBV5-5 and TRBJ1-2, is DAGVTQSPTHLIKTRGQQVTLRCSPISGHKSVSWYQQVLGQGPQFIFQYYEKEERGRGNFPDRFSARQFPNYSSELNVNALLLGDSALYLCASSHLRTGAPNYGYTFGSGTRLTVV.

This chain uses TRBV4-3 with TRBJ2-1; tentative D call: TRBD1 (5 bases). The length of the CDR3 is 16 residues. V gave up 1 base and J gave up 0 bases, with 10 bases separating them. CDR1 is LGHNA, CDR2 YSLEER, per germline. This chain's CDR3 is CASSQAYRSSYNEQFF. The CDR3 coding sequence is TGCGCCAGCAGCCAAGCGTACAGGAGCTCCTACAATGAGCAGTTCTTC.

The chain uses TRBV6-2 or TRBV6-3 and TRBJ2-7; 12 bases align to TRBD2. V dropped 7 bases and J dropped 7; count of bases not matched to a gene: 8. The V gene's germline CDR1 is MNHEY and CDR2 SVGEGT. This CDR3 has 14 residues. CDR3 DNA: TGTGCCAGCACCAAACTAGCGGGAGGAGGAGAGCAGTACTTC. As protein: CASTKLAGGGEQYF.

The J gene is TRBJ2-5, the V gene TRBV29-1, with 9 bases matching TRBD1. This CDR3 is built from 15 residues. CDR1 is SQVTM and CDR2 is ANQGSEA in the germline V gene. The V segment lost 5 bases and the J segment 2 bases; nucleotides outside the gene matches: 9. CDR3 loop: CSVPSPGQGQETQYF. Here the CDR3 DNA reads TGCAGCGTTCCCTCCCCGGGACAGGGACAAGAGACCCAGTACTTC.

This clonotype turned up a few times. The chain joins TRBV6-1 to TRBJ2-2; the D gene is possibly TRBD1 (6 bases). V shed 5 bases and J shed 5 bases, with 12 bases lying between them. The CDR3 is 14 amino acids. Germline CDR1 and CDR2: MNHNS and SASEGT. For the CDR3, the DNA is TGTGCCAGCAGTCCCCAACAGGGAACCGGGGAGCTGTTTTTT. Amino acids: CASSPQQGTGELFF.

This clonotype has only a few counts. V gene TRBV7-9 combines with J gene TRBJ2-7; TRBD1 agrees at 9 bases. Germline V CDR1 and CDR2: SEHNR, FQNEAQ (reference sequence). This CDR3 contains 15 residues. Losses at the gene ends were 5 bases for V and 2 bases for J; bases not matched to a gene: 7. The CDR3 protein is CASSHRDRDPYEQYF. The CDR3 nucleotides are TGTGCCAGCAGCCATCGGGACAGGGACCCCTACGAGCAGTACTTC.

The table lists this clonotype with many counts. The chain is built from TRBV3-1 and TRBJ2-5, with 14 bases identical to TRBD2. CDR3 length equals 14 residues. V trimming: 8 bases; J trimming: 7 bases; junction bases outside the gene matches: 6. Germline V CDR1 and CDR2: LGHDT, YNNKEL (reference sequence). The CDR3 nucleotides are TGTGCCAGCGGGACTAGCGGGGGTTCAAGGACCCAGTACTTC. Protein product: CASGTSGGSRTQYF.

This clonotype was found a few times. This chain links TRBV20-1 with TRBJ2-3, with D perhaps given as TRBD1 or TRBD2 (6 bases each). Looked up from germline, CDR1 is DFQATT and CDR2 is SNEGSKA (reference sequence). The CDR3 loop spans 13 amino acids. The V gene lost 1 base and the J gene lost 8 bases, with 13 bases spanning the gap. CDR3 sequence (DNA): TGCAGTGCTAGAGTAGGGGGGCTAGGTACGCAGTATTTT. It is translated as CSARVGGLGTQYF.

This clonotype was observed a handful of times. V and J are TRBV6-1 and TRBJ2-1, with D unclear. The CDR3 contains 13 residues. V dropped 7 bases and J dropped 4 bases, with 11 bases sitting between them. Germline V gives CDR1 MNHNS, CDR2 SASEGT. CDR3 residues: CASKSSGYNEQFF. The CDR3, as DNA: TGTGCCAGCAAAAGCTCCGGATACAATGAGCAGTTCTTC.

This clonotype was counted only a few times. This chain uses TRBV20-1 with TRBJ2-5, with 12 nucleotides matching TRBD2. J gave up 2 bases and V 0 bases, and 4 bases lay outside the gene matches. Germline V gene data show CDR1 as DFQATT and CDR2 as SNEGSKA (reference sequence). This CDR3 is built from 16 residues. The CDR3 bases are TGCAGTGCTAGAGATCTAGCGGGAGGGGGTCAAGAGACCCAGTACTTC. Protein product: CSARDLAGGGQETQYF.

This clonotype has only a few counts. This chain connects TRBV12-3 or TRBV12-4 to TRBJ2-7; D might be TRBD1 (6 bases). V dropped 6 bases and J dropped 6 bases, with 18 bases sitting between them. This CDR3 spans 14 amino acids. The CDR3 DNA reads TGTGCCAGCAGCCACCCCGAGCAGGGGTTCGAGCAGTACTTC. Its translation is CASSHPEQGFEQYF.

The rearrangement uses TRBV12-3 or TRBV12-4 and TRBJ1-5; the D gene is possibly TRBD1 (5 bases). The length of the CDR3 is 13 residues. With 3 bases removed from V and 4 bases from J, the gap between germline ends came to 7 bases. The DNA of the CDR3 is TGTGCCAGCAGTTTCGCAGGGAATCAGCCCCAGCATTTT. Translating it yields CASSFAGNQPQHF.

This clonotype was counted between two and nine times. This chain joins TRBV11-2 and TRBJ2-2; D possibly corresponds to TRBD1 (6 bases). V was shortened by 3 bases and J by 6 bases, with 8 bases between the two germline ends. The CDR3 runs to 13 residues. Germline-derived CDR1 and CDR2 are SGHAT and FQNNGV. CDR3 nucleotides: TGTGCCAGCAGCTTCACAGGGTCCGGGGAGCTGTTTTTT. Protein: CASSFTGSGELFF.